Listed below are T cell receptor beta chains from one sample, sequenced in a study of shared clonotypes between healthy human individuals. The table came from immunoSEQ multiplex PCR; TCRdb's copy has only in-frame clones and leaves some out. The sample gives some 2 million clones, about 95% of which show up once; 0.85% to 1.2% is in the top ten. Source material: naive CD8+ T cells sorted from blood. These receptors all come from a man younger than 30 in good health. The CDR3 runs from the conserved cysteine through the conserved F or W. Each record gives: clone size, J gene, D gene, V gene, CDR3 protein, CDR3 DNA. The D gene is left open where the match is weak. A row's size may be missing; if present it is once, few, many or a size class.

abundance: -
j_gene: TRBJ2-7
d_gene: -
v_gene: TRBV2
CDR3aa: CASSEGTADPYEQYF
CDR3nt: TGTGCCAGCAGTGAGGGGACCGCCGATCCCTACGAGCAGTACTTC

abundance: -
j_gene: TRBJ2-5
d_gene: -
v_gene: TRBV7-7
CDR3aa: CASSLAVGETQYF
CDR3nt: TGTGCTAGCAGCTTAGCGGTGGGGGAGACCCAGTACTTC

abundance: -
j_gene: TRBJ2-5
d_gene: -
v_gene: TRBV6-1
CDR3aa: CASTGDLLYQETQYF
CDR3nt: TGTGCCAGCACCGGGGACCTATTGTACCAAGAGACCCAGTACTTC

abundance: -
j_gene: TRBJ2-1
d_gene: -
v_gene: TRBV18
CDR3aa: CASSERGEGLGNEQFF
CDR3nt: TGTGCCAGCTCGGAACGAGGAGAGGGCCTCGGCAATGAGCAGTTCTTC

abundance: -
j_gene: TRBJ2-2
d_gene: TRBD2
v_gene: TRBV6-5
CDR3aa: CASSTSGENTGELFF
CDR3nt: TGTGCCAGCAGTACTAGCGGGGAAAACACCGGGGAGCTGTTTTTT

abundance: -
j_gene: TRBJ2-5
d_gene: -
v_gene: TRBV7-9
CDR3aa: CASISVGRETQYF
CDR3nt: TGTGCCAGCATCTCAGTGGGTCGGGAGACCCAGTACTTC

abundance: -
j_gene: TRBJ2-5
d_gene: TRBD1
v_gene: TRBV6-5
CDR3aa: CASSYFGQGETQYF
CDR3nt: TGTGCCAGCAGTTACTTTGGACAGGGGGAGACCCAGTACTTC

abundance: -
j_gene: TRBJ2-7
d_gene: TRBD2
v_gene: TRBV10-2
CDR3aa: CASSLAGGEYEQYF
CDR3nt: TGCGCCAGCAGTCTCGCGGGGGGAGAATACGAGCAGTACTTC

abundance: -
j_gene: TRBJ1-2
d_gene: -
v_gene: TRBV29-1
CDR3aa: CSVDDPGTPYGYTF
CDR3nt: TGCAGCGTCGACGATCCCGGGACACCCTATGGCTACACCTTC

abundance: -
j_gene: TRBJ2-7
d_gene: -
v_gene: TRBV9
CDR3aa: CASSAIQGGEQYF
CDR3nt: TGTGCCAGCAGCGCGATACAGGGTGGCGAGCAGTACTTC

abundance: -
j_gene: TRBJ2-3
d_gene: -
v_gene: TRBV4-1
CDR3aa: CASSQDGGGTDTQYF
CDR3nt: TGCGCCAGCAGCCAAGACGGAGGGGGCACAGATACGCAGTATTTT

abundance: -
j_gene: TRBJ1-1
d_gene: -
v_gene: TRBV14
CDR3aa: CASSFRPSTEAFF
CDR3nt: TGTGCCAGCAGCTTCAGACCGAGCACTGAAGCTTTCTTT

abundance: -
j_gene: TRBJ1-4
d_gene: -
v_gene: TRBV30
CDR3aa: CAWSVGAVVTNEKLFF
CDR3nt: TGTGCCTGGAGTGTAGGGGCCGTGGTGACTAATGAAAAACTGTTTTTT

abundance: once
j_gene: TRBJ2-3
d_gene: -
v_gene: TRBV7-2
CDR3aa: CASSRWTSQDTQYF
CDR3nt: TGTGCCAGCAGCAGATGGACCAGCCAGGATACGCAGTATTTT

abundance: -
j_gene: TRBJ1-2
d_gene: -
v_gene: TRBV10-3
CDR3aa: CAISEFAGTDYGYTF
CDR3nt: TGTGCCATCAGTGAGTTCGCCGGGACGGACTATGGCTACACCTTC

abundance: -
j_gene: TRBJ2-2
d_gene: -
v_gene: TRBV30
CDR3aa: CAWGTTNTGELFF
CDR3nt: TGTGCCTGGGGGACAACGAACACCGGGGAGCTGTTTTTT

abundance: -
j_gene: TRBJ1-2
d_gene: -
v_gene: TRBV6-5
CDR3aa: CASSWGLGYTF
CDR3nt: TGTGCCAGCAGTTGGGGGTTGGGCTACACCTTC

abundance: -
j_gene: TRBJ1-6
d_gene: -
v_gene: TRBV18
CDR3aa: CASSETGPQSSPLHF
CDR3nt: TGTGCCAGCTCAGAGACGGGACCCCAGTCCTCACCCCTCCACTTT

abundance: -
j_gene: TRBJ2-7
d_gene: TRBD2
v_gene: TRBV7-8
CDR3aa: CASSRDGGYEQYF
CDR3nt: TGTGCCAGCAGCCGGGACGGGGGGTACGAGCAGTACTTC

abundance: -
j_gene: TRBJ2-3
d_gene: TRBD2
v_gene: TRBV2
CDR3aa: CASFQSGGEYQDTQYF
CDR3nt: TGTGCCAGCTTTCAAAGCGGGGGCGAATACCAAGATACGCAGTATTTT

abundance: -
j_gene: TRBJ2-7
d_gene: -
v_gene: TRBV6-6
CDR3aa: CASSYLADYEQYF
CDR3nt: TGTGCCAGCAGTTACCTCGCGGACTACGAGCAGTACTTC

abundance: -
j_gene: TRBJ2-1
d_gene: TRBD1
v_gene: TRBV28
CDR3aa: CAIRQGNYNEQFF
CDR3nt: TGTGCCATCAGACAGGGGAACTACAATGAGCAGTTCTTC

abundance: -
j_gene: TRBJ2-3
d_gene: -
v_gene: TRBV7-8
CDR3aa: CASSPPLATDTQYF
CDR3nt: TGTGCCAGCAGCCCCCCGTTAGCAACGGATACGCAGTATTTT

abundance: -
j_gene: TRBJ1-5
d_gene: -
v_gene: TRBV27
CDR3aa: CASTSTGGGQPQHF
CDR3nt: TGTGCCAGCACCTCGACAGGAGGGGGTCAGCCCCAGCATTTT

abundance: -
j_gene: TRBJ2-5
d_gene: -
v_gene: TRBV10-2
CDR3aa: CASSVGANQETQYF
CDR3nt: TGCGCCAGCAGTGTCGGAGCGAATCAAGAGACCCAGTACTTC

abundance: -
j_gene: TRBJ2-1
d_gene: -
v_gene: TRBV5-1
CDR3aa: CASSLGGPSSFFDEQFF
CDR3nt: TGCGCCAGCAGCTTGGGGGGACCCAGCTCCTTCTTCGATGAGCAGTTCTTC

abundance: -
j_gene: TRBJ2-7
d_gene: TRBD2
v_gene: TRBV29-1
CDR3aa: CSVERAGVSSYEQYF
CDR3nt: TGCAGCGTCGAGAGAGCGGGAGTGTCCTCCTACGAGCAGTACTTC

abundance: once
j_gene: TRBJ1-5
d_gene: -
v_gene: TRBV4-3
CDR3aa: CASSQDANSNQPQHF
CDR3nt: TGCGCCAGCAGCCAAGACGCAAATAGCAATCAGCCCCAGCATTTT

abundance: once
j_gene: TRBJ2-3
d_gene: TRBD2
v_gene: TRBV9
CDR3aa: CASSLGTSGTDTQYF
CDR3nt: TGTGCCAGCAGCTTAGGGACTAGCGGCACAGATACGCAGTATTTT